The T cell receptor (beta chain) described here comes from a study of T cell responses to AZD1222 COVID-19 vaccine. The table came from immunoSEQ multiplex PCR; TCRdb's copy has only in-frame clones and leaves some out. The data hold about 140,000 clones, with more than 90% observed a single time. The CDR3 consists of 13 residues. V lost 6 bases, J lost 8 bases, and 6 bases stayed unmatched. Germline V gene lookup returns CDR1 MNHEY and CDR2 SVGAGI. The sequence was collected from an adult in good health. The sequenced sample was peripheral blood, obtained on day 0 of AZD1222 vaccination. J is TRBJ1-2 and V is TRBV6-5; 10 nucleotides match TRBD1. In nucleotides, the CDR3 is TGTGCCAGCAGCTGGGACAGGGGTTCGGGCTACACCTTC. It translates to CASSWDRGSGYTF.